This entry lists 14 T cell receptor beta chains sequenced from one sample in a study of T cell repertoires in cytomegalovirus infection. TCRdb independently ran MiXCR on the reads; one entry per CDR3 protein. The sample records over 250,000 distinct CDR3 sequences, around 20% being singletons. Antigen specificity for these receptors is unknown. The specimen was cultured PBMCs, collected from culture after CMV antigen stimulation. Every receptor here comes from a human donor in good health (CMV status not recorded). Some clones in this sample may be carry-over from other donors' samples.

This clonotype was seen repeatedly, ten times or more. This chain connects TRBV7-2 to TRBJ2-1, with TRBD2 matching 8 bases. Trimming took 5 bases from V and 3 from J; bases not matched to a gene: 18. This CDR3 has 19 amino acids. Germline V CDR1 and CDR2: SGHTA, FQGNSA. The CDR3 here is CASSPRGSLAGGFYNEQFF. CDR3 nucleotides: TGTGCCAGCAGCCCCCGGGGGTCTCTGGCGGGAGGCTTCTACAATGAGCAGTTCTTC.

This clonotype was observed a handful of times. The V and J genes are TRBV11-3 and TRBJ2-5; 7 bases fit TRBD2. Germline V gene sequence: CDR1 SGHNT, CDR2 YENEEA. The CDR3 spans 15 residues. The ends lost 0 bases at V and 2 bases at J; junction bases unmatched: 3. The CDR3 bases are TGTGCCAGCAGCTTAGAGTCTAGCGGACAAGAGACCCAGTACTTC. Its protein product is CASSLESSGQETQYF. The full variable domain, in which reference TRBV11-3 and TRBJ2-5 provide the parts outside the CDR3, is EAGVVQSPRYKIIEKKQPVAFWCNPISGHNTLYWYLQNLGQGPELLIRYENEEAVDDSQLPKDRFSAERLKGVDSTLKIQPAELGDSAVYLCASSLESSGQETQYFGPGTRLLVL.

This chain joins TRBV7-4 and TRBJ2-1, with 8 bases matching TRBD2. Germline V CDR1 and CDR2: SGHVT, SQSDAQ. Trimming removed 1 base from V and 8 bases from J; junction bases left unmatched: 7. The CDR3 runs 15 residues. CDR3 nucleotides: TGTGCCAGCAGCTTAGTTCGAGCGGGAGCCCATGAGCAGTTCTTC. It specifies CASSLVRAGAHEQFF.

V and J are TRBV7-3 and TRBJ2-1; D gene uncertain. This CDR3 spans 15 amino acids. The germline CDR1 and CDR2 sequences are SGHTA and FQGTGA. V was shortened by 5 bases and J by 9 bases, with 20 bases between the two germline ends. The CDR3 sequence is CASSPQSDGRSEQFF. The CDR3 DNA reads TGTGCCAGCAGCCCACAATCGGACGGACGGAGTGAGCAGTTCTTC.

The chain joins TRBV27 to TRBJ1-1; D is possibly TRBD1 (5 bases). The CDR3 runs to 15 residues. Trimming stripped 5 bases from V and 7 bases from J, with 20 bases between. The V gene's germline CDR1 is MNHEY and CDR2 SMNVEV (reference sequence). CDR3 amino acids: CASSPRGLQRGEAFF. CDR3 DNA sequence: TGTGCCAGCAGTCCCCGGGGACTCCAGCGGGGTGAAGCTTTCTTT.

Of note for this clonotype: A much larger clone differs from this one at a single base, so this may be a read error. The V call is TRBV7-1, the J call TRBJ1-1; 11 nucleotides match TRBD1. TRBV7-1 is an ORF, and what it does is uncertain. This CDR3 is built from 14 residues. CDR3 amino acids: CASSLGQGVSQAIF. Here the CDR3 DNA reads TGTGCCAGCAGCCTGGGACAGGGGGTTTCCCAAGCTATCTTT.

This clonotype occurred a few times. The rearrangement joins TRBV7-2 to TRBJ2-1, with D perhaps matching TRBD2 (6 bases). Trimming took 5 bases from V and 9 from J, leaving 11 bases between them. Germline loops: CDR1 SGHTA, CDR2 FQGNSA. CDR3 length equals 12 residues. CDR3 coding DNA: TGTGCCAGCAGCCCCCAGGAGGGTGAGCAGTTCTTC. It encodes CASSPQEGEQFF.

This clonotype was recorded at least ten times. The chain joins TRBV7-2 to TRBJ2-1; D may be TRBD2 (6 bases). Germline V lookup: CDR1 SGHTA, CDR2 FQGNSA. The CDR3 runs 15 residues. Trimming pared 8 bases from V and 1 base from J, leaving 15 bases between. The DNA of the CDR3 is TGTGCCAGCGTGGGGGGAGGAGTTTCCTACAATGAGCAGTTCTTC. Protein: CASVGGGVSYNEQFF.

The chain recombines TRBV4-1 with TRBJ2-7; D is perhaps TRBD2 (5 bases). The length of the CDR3 is 14 residues. Germline-derived CDR1 and CDR2 are MGHRA and YSYEKL. Between the trimmed V and J ends, which lost 6 bases and 4 bases, there was a span of 16 bases. The CDR3 is CASRLRPGKYEQYF. The CDR3 nucleotides read TGCGCCAGCAGACTTCGACCGGGGAAGTACGAGCAGTACTTC.

V usage is TRBV7-8 and J usage is TRBJ2-1, with D tentatively TRBD2 (6 bases). Germline values: CDR1 SGHVS, CDR2 FQNEAQ. V was clipped by 1 base and J by 6 bases, with 16 bases between them. CDR3 length: 16 residues. This CDR3 is CASSLDVLARGNEQFF. DNA for the CDR3: TGTGCCAGCAGCTTAGATGTTCTAGCGCGAGGCAATGAGCAGTTCTTC.

There are many counts of this clonotype. The chain links TRBV6-2 or TRBV6-3 to TRBJ2-7; D ambiguous. Trimming took 0 bases from V and 7 from J, leaving 22 bases between them. CDR1 is MNHEY and CDR2 is SVGEGT in the germline V gene. The CDR3 consists of 17 residues. This chain's CDR3 is CASSYSERDPCGKEQYV. CDR3 DNA sequence: TGTGCCAGCAGTTACTCTGAGCGCGACCCCTGTGGTAAAGAGCAGTACGTC.

This chain links TRBV20-1 with TRBJ2-5; D is possibly TRBD2 (6 bases). V lost 5 bases to trimming and J lost 1 base, with 8 bases between them. This CDR3 has 12 residues. Germline assignment: CDR1 DFQATT and CDR2 SNEGSKA (reference sequence). The CDR3, as DNA: TGCAGTGCTGGGGACTCCCAAGAGACCCAGTACTTC. Translation: CSAGDSQETQYF.

This clonotype was seen at least ten times. The chain couples TRBV28 to TRBJ2-7, with 8 positions matching TRBD2. The CDR3 covers 16 residues. The germline V gene has CDR1 MDHEN and CDR2 SYDVKM. The junction had 15 bases not matched to a gene; V was cut back by 5 bases and J by 6 bases. This CDR3 is CASSTRTGTRSCEQYV. The CDR3, as DNA: TGTGCCAGCAGTACCAGGACCGGGACTAGGTCTTGCGAGCAGTACGTC.

In this sample, this clonotype turned up a few times. This sequence joins TRBV7-9 and TRBJ2-1, with D perhaps TRBD2 (5 bases). The germline V gene encodes CDR1 SEHNR and CDR2 FQNEAQ (reference sequence). This CDR3 is 12 amino acids long. V was trimmed by 6 bases and J by 5 bases, leaving 8 bases between them. This CDR3 reads CASREVNNEQFF. CDR3 DNA: TGTGCCAGCAGGGAGGTTAACAATGAGCAGTTCTTC.